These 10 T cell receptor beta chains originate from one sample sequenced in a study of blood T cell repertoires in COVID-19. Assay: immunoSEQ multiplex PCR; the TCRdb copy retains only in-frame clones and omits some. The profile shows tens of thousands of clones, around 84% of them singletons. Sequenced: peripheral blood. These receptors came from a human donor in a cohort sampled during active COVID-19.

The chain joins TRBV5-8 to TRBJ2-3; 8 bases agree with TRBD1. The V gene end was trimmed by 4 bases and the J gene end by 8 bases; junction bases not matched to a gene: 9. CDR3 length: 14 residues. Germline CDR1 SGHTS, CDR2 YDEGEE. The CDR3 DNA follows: TGTGCCAGCAGCCCCGGACAGGGCAGGGGTACGCAGTATTTT. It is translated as CASSPGQGRGTQYF.

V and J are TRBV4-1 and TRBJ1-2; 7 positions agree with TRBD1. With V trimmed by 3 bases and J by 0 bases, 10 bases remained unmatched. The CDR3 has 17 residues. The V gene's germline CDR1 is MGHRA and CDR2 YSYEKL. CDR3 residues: CASSHTQGRPANYGYTF. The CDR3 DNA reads TGCGCCAGCAGCCACACACAGGGGCGGCCCGCTAACTATGGCTACACCTTC.

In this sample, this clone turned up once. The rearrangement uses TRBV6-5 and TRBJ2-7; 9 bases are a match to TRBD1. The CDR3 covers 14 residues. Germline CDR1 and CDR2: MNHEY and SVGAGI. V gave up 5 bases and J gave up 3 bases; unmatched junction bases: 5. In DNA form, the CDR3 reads TGTGCCAGCAGTAGACGGACAGGGGTCTACGAGCAGTACTTC. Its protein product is CASSRRTGVYEQYF.

CDR3 bases: TGTGCCATCAGGGGGACAGGGGTGAATAATTCACCCCTCCACTTT. Its protein product is CAIRGTGVNNSPLHF. J is TRBJ1-6 and V is TRBV10-3, with TRBD1 matching over 10 bases. The CDR3 sequence is 15 residues long. The V gene end was trimmed by 6 bases and the J gene end by 5 bases; junction bases not matched to a gene: 4. CDR1 is ENHRY, CDR2 SYGVKD, per germline.

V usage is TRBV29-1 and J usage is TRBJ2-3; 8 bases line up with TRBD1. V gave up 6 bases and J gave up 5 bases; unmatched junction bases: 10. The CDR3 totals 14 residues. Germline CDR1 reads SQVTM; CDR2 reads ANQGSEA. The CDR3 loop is CSVGGTGGVDTQYF. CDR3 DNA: TGCAGCGTCGGGGGTACAGGGGGAGTAGATACGCAGTATTTT.

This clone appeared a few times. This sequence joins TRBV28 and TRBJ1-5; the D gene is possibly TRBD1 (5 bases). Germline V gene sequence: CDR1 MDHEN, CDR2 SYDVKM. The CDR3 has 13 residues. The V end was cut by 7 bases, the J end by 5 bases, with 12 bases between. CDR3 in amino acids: CASTDLGHQPQHF. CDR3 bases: TGTGCCAGCACCGATTTGGGGCATCAGCCCCAGCATTTT.

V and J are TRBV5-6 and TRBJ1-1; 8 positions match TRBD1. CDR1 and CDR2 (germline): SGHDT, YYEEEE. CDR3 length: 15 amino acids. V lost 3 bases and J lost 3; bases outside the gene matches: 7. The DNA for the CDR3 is TGTGCCAGCAGCTCGTGGACAGGGCCGTACACTGAAGCTTTCTTT. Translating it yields CASSSWTGPYTEAFF.

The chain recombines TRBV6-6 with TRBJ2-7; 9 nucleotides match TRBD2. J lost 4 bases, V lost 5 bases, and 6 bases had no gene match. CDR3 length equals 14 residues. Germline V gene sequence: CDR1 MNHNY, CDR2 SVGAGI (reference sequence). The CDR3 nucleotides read TGTGCCAGCAGTCCCGCGACTAGCGGTTACGAGCAGTACTTC. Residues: CASSPATSGYEQYF.

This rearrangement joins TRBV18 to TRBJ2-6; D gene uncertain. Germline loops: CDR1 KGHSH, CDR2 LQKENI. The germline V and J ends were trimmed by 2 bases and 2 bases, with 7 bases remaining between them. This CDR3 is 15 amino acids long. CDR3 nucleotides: TGTGCCAGCTCACCAAACCGGGCTGGGGCCAACGTCCTGACTTTC. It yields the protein CASSPNRAGANVLTF.

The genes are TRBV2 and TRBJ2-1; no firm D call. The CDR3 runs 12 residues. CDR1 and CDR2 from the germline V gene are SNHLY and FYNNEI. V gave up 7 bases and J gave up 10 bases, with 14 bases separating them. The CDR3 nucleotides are TGTGCCAGCAAGCTTGAGGTCGTCGAGCAGTTCTTC. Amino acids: CASKLEVVEQFF.